The TCR beta chain under discussion was sequenced for a study of shared T cell receptors in the human thymus. The method was immunoSEQ multiplex PCR; TCRdb's version includes in-frame clones alone and lacks a portion of them. The sample holds more than 550,000 clones, approximately 85% seen once. With regard to this clone: The junction shows a germline mismatch at one end, possibly a read error.

This same sample was also taken into another study, of human thymus T cells. From that paper: What appeared biased in thymic and blood repertoires was the usage of V and J genes.

This TCR was sampled from a girl under three years old with a congenital heart defect. Sequencing was done on a sample of thymocytes.

CDR3 loop: CASSEFPSLGDMQYF. The CDR3 DNA is TGTGCCAGCAGTGAATTTCCCTCCCTGGGAGATATGCAGTATTTT. The chain uses TRBV2 and TRBJ2-3; D perhaps matches TRBD2 (5 bases). CDR1 and CDR2 (germline): SNHLY, FYNNEI. This CDR3 region has 15 residues.